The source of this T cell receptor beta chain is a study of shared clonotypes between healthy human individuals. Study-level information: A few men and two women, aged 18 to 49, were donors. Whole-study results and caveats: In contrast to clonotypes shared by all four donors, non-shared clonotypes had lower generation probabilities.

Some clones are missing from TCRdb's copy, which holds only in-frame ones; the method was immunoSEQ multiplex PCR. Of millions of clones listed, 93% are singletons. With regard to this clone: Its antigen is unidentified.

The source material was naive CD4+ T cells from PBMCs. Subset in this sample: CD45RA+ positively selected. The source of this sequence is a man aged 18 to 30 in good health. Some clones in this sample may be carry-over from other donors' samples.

In DNA, the CDR3 is TGTGCCAGCAGCCGAAACAGGCTCTCTAACTATGGCTACACCTTC. Translation gives CASSRNRLSNYGYTF. This sequence joins TRBV5-8 and TRBJ1-2; a possible D gene is TRBD1 (5 bases). Trimming left V 4 bases short and J 0 bases short, with 13 bases between. Per germline, CDR1 SGHTS and CDR2 YDEGEE. CDR3 length: 15 residues.